The rows below give T cell receptor beta chains drawn from one sample of a study of CD8+ T cells in alopecia areata. Method: immunoSEQ multiplex PCR; TCRdb's copy keeps in-frame clones and lacks some. The data show approximately 150,000 clones, with around 87% seen just once and less than 15% held by the top ten. The sequencing used CD8+ T cells sorted from blood, collected at week 4, from a patient treated with tofacitinib. These receptors were taken from a human donor with alopecia areata. Both conserved end residues are part of each CDR3. The D gene is left open where the match is weak. For some rows the clone size is stated as once, few or many, or as a class when expanded; others skip it.

v_gene: TRBV19; d_gene: .; j_gene: TRBJ2-2; abundance: .; CDR3nt: TGTGCCAGCCTCCGACGGGACGTCTACACCGGGGAGCTGTTTTTT; CDR3aa: CASLRRDVYTGELFF
v_gene: TRBV9; d_gene: .; j_gene: TRBJ2-5; abundance: .; CDR3nt: TGTGCCAGCAGCTACGGACCGACAGTAAGGGAGACCCAGTACTTC; CDR3aa: CASSYGPTVRETQYF
v_gene: TRBV6-5; d_gene: .; j_gene: TRBJ2-7; abundance: .; CDR3nt: TGTGCCAGCAGGGCAGACCGGGCTGGGGAGCAGTACTTC; CDR3aa: CASRADRAGEQYF
v_gene: TRBV5-6; d_gene: .; j_gene: TRBJ2-2; abundance: .; CDR3nt: TGTGCCAGCAGCTTCGACGGCGAAATCACCGGGGAGCTGTTTTTT; CDR3aa: CASSFDGEITGELFF
v_gene: TRBV4-1; d_gene: TRBD2; j_gene: TRBJ2-7; abundance: .; CDR3nt: TGCGCCAGCAGCCCGGGGACTAGCGGAACCTACGAGCAGTACTTC; CDR3aa: CASSPGTSGTYEQYF
v_gene: TRBV19; d_gene: .; j_gene: TRBJ2-1; abundance: .; CDR3nt: TGTGCCAGTAGTATAGGGCATTCCCACTATACCAGCTCCTACAATGAGCAGTTCTTC; CDR3aa: CASSIGHSHYTSSYNEQFF
v_gene: TRBV18; d_gene: .; j_gene: TRBJ2-7; abundance: .; CDR3nt: TGTGCCAGCTCACCACCGCCGGACAGCCCCGTCTACGAGCAGTACTTC; CDR3aa: CASSPPPDSPVYEQYF
v_gene: TRBV14; d_gene: .; j_gene: TRBJ1-1; abundance: .; CDR3nt: TGTGCCAGCAGCCTCACGTTGGGGGAAGCTTTCTTT; CDR3aa: CASSLTLGEAFF
v_gene: TRBV6-5; d_gene: TRBD1; j_gene: TRBJ2-7; abundance: .; CDR3nt: TGTGCCAGCAGTACAGGGACAGGGTTCGGCGAGCAGTACTTT; CDR3aa: CASSTGTGFGEQYF
v_gene: TRBV11-2; d_gene: .; j_gene: TRBJ1-4; abundance: few; CDR3nt: TGTGCCAGCAGCTCTAGCGGAAAACTGTTTTTT; CDR3aa: CASSSSGKLFF
v_gene: TRBV27; d_gene: .; j_gene: TRBJ2-5; abundance: .; CDR3nt: TGTGCCAGCAGTTTATTGGGGGCCCCAGAGACCCAGTACTTC; CDR3aa: CASSLLGAPETQYF
v_gene: TRBV7-6; d_gene: .; j_gene: TRBJ2-7; abundance: few; CDR3nt: TGTGCCAGCAGCTCGCACCAAAACCCGGGACACTTCACCTACGAGCAGTACTTC; CDR3aa: CASSSHQNPGHFTYEQYF
v_gene: TRBV7-9; d_gene: .; j_gene: TRBJ2-7; abundance: .; CDR3nt: TGTGCCAGCAGCTTACGAGGATCAGGGACGGATGAGCAGTACTTC; CDR3aa: CASSLRGSGTDEQYF